The clone carrying this T cell receptor (beta chain) was seen at least ten times. This sample is part of a study of T cells in Graves' hyperthyroidism and ophthalmopathy. Researchers amplified the TCR beta CDR3 regions from RNA transcripts. The study used the HTBI primer set for a first-round RT-PCR of the TCR CDR3. TCRdb itself ran the multiplex PCR reads through MiXCR, one entry per CDR3 protein. In the table there are about 480,000 distinct CDR3 sequences, approximately 15% of which are singletons. Sequencing input: blood. The clonotype comes from a young woman with Graves' hyperthyroidism.

Here the CDR3 DNA reads TGTGCCAGCAGCACTGGACAGGCCACAGATACGCAGTATTTT. Amino acid sequence: CASSTGQATDTQYF. The chain employs TRBV5-4 and TRBJ2-3; 7 bases map to TRBD1. The CDR3 consists of 14 residues. The V and J ends lost 4 bases and 2 bases, in that order; junction bases with no gene match: 4. Germline CDR1 SGHNT, CDR2 YYREEE (reference sequence). Full variable domain (rest looked up from reference TRBV5-4 and TRBJ2-3): ETGVTQSPTHLIKTRGQQVTLRCSSQSGHNTVSWYQQALGQGPQFIFQYYREEENGRGNFPPRFSGLQFPNYSSELNVNALELDDSALYLCASSTGQATDTQYFGPGTRLTVL.